This T cell receptor beta chain comes out of a study of T cell responses to AZD1222 COVID-19 vaccine (dated by TCRdb to the early 2020s). Regarding the study in general: AZD1222 recipients given second doses at about 4 weeks or at about 12 weeks were pooled, since spike-specific TCR depth and breadth were not found to differ between the two schedules. TCR sequencing was performed for roughly 240 trial participants, of whom about 200 were given two doses of AZD1222 and 26 were given two doses of MenACWY control vaccine. Trial participants were enrolled into age subgroups of 18-55, 56-69 and 70-plus years, which contained 148, 28 and 57 TCR-sequenced participants, respectively. What the work shows at the level of the full study, not this receptor alone: Reportedly, close to half of the unique spike-specific TCRs recognized epitopes lying outside the regions that are mutated in the B.1.351 and B.1.1.7 variants. Vaccine-associated CD4 TCRs spanned the whole spike protein, with dominant responses in regions 160-218 and 743-854. After two AZD1222 doses, spike-specific TCR breadth and depth were significantly higher than at day 0 and than in MenACWY recipients. In the small 56-69-year group, the increase in depth fell short of significance, most likely because of low power. Only five to seven AZD1222 recipients were SARS-CoV-2 seropositive at baseline, limiting conclusions about previously exposed vaccinees. Most participants were white British and females outnumbered males, and the authors suggested that clonal diversity may have been underestimated. Because no day 14 peak-response samples were available, repertoires were characterized only after the peak T cell response.

V ends up 3 bases short and J 4 bases short, with an unmatched junction base count of 6. CDR3 length: 15 amino acids, cysteine to phenylalanine. The read is trimmed to its CDR3 DNA, 45 bases read in frame from base 1. In the germline V gene, CDR1 corresponds to SGHRS and CDR2 to YFSETQ. What this sample's time point label stands for: baseline before first vaccination. The vaccinee samples were drawn from two UK trials, COV001 and COV002, one of which was a single-blind randomized controlled phase 2/3 trial testing AZD1222 (ChAdOx1 nCoV-19) in healthy adults. For TCRbeta chain sequencing, PBMC samples from trial participants were taken at day 0 and at day 28 after the second dose. The CDR3 regions of human TCRbeta chains were subjected to immunosequencing. From the authors' description of their analysis: TCRs in the repertoires were matched against a reference library of SARS-CoV-2-specific TCRs that had been generated with the MIRA antigen-specificity platform. Breadth meant the fraction of unique TCRs that were SARS-CoV-2-associated, whereas depth meant the fraction of total T cells that were SARS-CoV-2-associated. Using the MIRA data, each spike-specific TCR was assigned both to the spike region to which the TCR was reactive and to a CD4 or CD8 class. Log10-transformed breadth and depth values were compared by one-way ANOVA with Sidak's multiple comparisons tests. TCRdb stores this immuneACCESS table with in-frame sequences only. Part of the clones is absent; in the studies checked, under half of the shortfall reflects unresolved V genes, and no reason is known for the rest. V and J calls and clone size are copied from that table; D and trimming were computed from the DNA. This sample gives about 84,000 clones in total; 75% to 90% of them show up just once. Roughly 31% of the sample is taken by the ten largest.

Details on this clone: Its antigen is still unknown. Base qualities are not recorded, but no much larger clone differs from it by a single base.

This specimen consisted of peripheral blood, obtained on day 0 of AZD1222 vaccination. This receptor was taken from an adult in good health. The rearrangement combines TRBV5-1 with TRBJ1-1; TRBD1 agrees with 10 junctional bases. The CDR3 sequence is CASSSQTGGITEAFF. The nucleotide sequence is TGCGCCAGCAGCTCCCAGACAGGGGGCATCACTGAAGCTTTCTTT. Joined to the reference TRBV5-1 and TRBJ1-1 proteins, this CDR3 gives the full variable domain: KAGVTQTPRYLIKTRGQQVTLSCSPISGHRSVSWYQQTPGQGLQFLFEYFSETQRNKGNFPGRFSGRQFSNSRSEMNVSTLELGDSALYLCASSSQTGGITEAFFGQGTRLTVV.